The rows below give T cell receptor beta chains drawn from one sample of a study of tumor-infiltrating lymphocytes in primary liver carcinoma. TCRdb re-called the multiplex PCR reads with MiXCR, one entry per CDR3 protein. The top ten hold 37% of the sample, which has approximately 37,000 distinct CDR3 sequences, more than 70% seen once. Sequencing was carried out using tumor-adjacent normal liver tissue. These receptor sequences come from a man aged 35 to 55 with primary liver carcinoma and hepatitis B virus infection. The CDR3 runs from the conserved cysteine through the conserved F or W. The D gene is left open where the match is weak. Only part of the rows carry a size: once, few, many, or a class if the clone is expanded.

v_call	clone_size	j_call	d_call	cdr3_aa	cdr3_nt
TRBV11-1	-	TRBJ2-4	-	CASNRRQGDIQCF	TGTGCCAGCAACCGGAGGCAGGGTGACATTCAGTGCTTC
TRBV2	few	TRBJ2-2	TRBD2	CASRRASGRPGELSF	TGCGCCAGCAGGCGAGCTAGCGGGAGGCCCGGGGAGCTGTCTTTT
TRBV12-3/TRBV12-4	-	TRBJ1-4	-	CASNSFGAANEKLFF	TGTGCCAGCAATTCCTTTGGGGCAGCTAATGAAAAACTGTTTTTT
TRBV7-9	once	TRBJ2-1	-	CVSIPTGGVDEQFF	TGTGTCAGCATACCTACGGGCGGGGTAGATGAGCAGTTCTTC
TRBV29-1	once	TRBJ2-1	-	CIVVLITYNEQFF	TGCATCGTTGTACTCATCACCTACAATGAACAGTTCTTC
TRBV12-3/TRBV12-4	many	TRBJ2-7	TRBD1	CASSPEDRPSYEQYF	TGTGCCAGCAGTCCCGAGGACAGGCCTTCCTACGAGCAGTACTTC
TRBV12-3/TRBV12-4	-	TRBJ1-2	-	CVSSLGGYGYTF	TGTGTCAGCAGTTTAGGAGGCTATGGCTACACCTTT
TRBV6-1	-	TRBJ2-3	-	CASKPSIDTQCF	TGCGCCAGCAAGCCCAGCATAGATACGCAGTGTTTT
TRBV29-1	-	TRBJ2-5	TRBD2	CSRREVKVETQYF	TGCAGCCGACGGGAGGTGAAAGTAGAGACCCAGTACTTC
TRBV11-2	-	TRBJ2-1	TRBD2	CASSSVSGEGSEQFF	TGTGCCAGCAGCTCAGTGTCGGGGGAGGGAAGTGAGCAGTTCTTC
TRBV2	-	TRBJ2-5	TRBD2	CASSGTSMETQYF	TGTGCCAGCAGCGGGACTAGCATGGAGACCCAGTACTTC
TRBV5-1	-	TRBJ2-1	TRBD2	CASNAGLAGNNEQFF	TGCGCCAGCAACGCGGGACTAGCGGGAAACAATGAGCAGTTCTTC
TRBV12-3/TRBV12-4	-	TRBJ2-1	TRBD1	CANGPGQIYNEQFF	TGTGCCAACGGGCCGGGACAGATCTACAATGAGCAGTTCTTC
TRBV4-1	-	TRBJ2-1	-	CASSQVEGWNVLFF	TGCGCCAGCAGTCAAGTTGAGGGGTGGAATGTGCTGTTCTTC
TRBV5-4	many	TRBJ2-1	-	CASSSYNEQFF	TGTGCCAGCAGCTCCTACAATGAGCAGTTCTTC
TRBV6-6	-	TRBJ2-3	-	CASSNAQGRRTQYF	TGTGCCAGCAGTAACGCCCAGGGCAGGAGGACACAGTATTTT
TRBV28	-	TRBJ1-5	-	CASMLTRSTQPQHF	TGTGCCAGCATGCTCACAAGGTCAACTCAGCCCCAGCATTTT
TRBV28	-	TRBJ1-5	TRBD1	CASNLTGGTQPQHF	TGTGCTAGCAATTTGACAGGGGGAACGCAACCCCAGCATTTT
TRBV11-1	-	TRBJ2-4	TRBD2	CASSFPETSGTTNIQHF	TGTGCCAGCAGCTTTCCCGAGACTAGCGGGACCACAAACATTCAGCACTTC
TRBV29-1	-	TRBJ2-5	-	CGGNARGTQYF	TGCGGAGGAAATGCAAGGGGGACCCAGTACTTC
TRBV12-3/TRBV12-4	-	TRBJ2-1	-	CTSSLRSYNEQFF	TGTACCAGCAGTTTAAGATCCTACAATGAGCAGTTCTTC
TRBV6-1	medium-sized	TRBJ2-7	TRBD2	CASSEARGRLAVYEQYF	TGTGCCAGCAGTGAAGCGCGGGGGAGACTAGCGGTCTACGAGCAGTACTTC
TRBV11-3	-	TRBJ2-7	-	CASSFGVLGGQYF	TGTGCCAGCAGCTTCGGGGTTTTAGGCGGGCAGTATTTC
TRBV5-6	-	TRBJ2-7	TRBD2	CSSSQGLAGVSNSNEQYF	TGTTCCAGCAGCCAAGGACTAGCGGGAGTCTCTAACTCCAACGAGCAGTACTTT
TRBV29-1	-	TRBJ2-3	TRBD2	CSAGGERRDTRYF	TGCAGCGCTGGGGGGGAGCGGAGAGATACGCGGTATTTT
TRBV18	many	TRBJ2-7	TRBD2	CASSRLAGDEQYF	TGTGCCAGCTCACGACTAGCGGGAGACGAGCAGTACTTC
TRBV11-2	-	TRBJ2-7	TRBD2	CASSPWTSSSYEQHF	TGTGCCAGCAGCCCCTGGACTAGCTCGTCCTACGAGCAGCACTTC